The rows below give T cell receptor beta chains drawn from one sample of a study of control samples from healthy donors and cancer patients. Clones were read by immunoSEQ multiplex PCR, and TCRdb kept only the in-frame ones, dropping some. Of about 220,000 clones in the sample, roughly 94% were seen once. Sequencing was carried out using blood. The receptors originated from a man aged 45-60 years in good health. Both conserved end residues are part of each CDR3. Fields, in order: V gene, clone size, D gene, CDR3 length, J gene, CDR3 protein. The D gene is left open where the match is weak. Not all rows give a size; the values are once, few, many and, for expanded clones, a class.

TRBV2	.	.	12	TRBJ1-2	CASSERSYGYTF
TRBV18	.	TRBD1	16	TRBJ2-2	CASSPIQGADTGELFF
TRBV19	once	TRBD1	16	TRBJ2-3	CASSPSTGGGTDTQYF
TRBV18	.	.	12	TRBJ2-2	CASSPYTGELFF
TRBV5-1	.	TRBD1	12	TRBJ1-1	CASSIPGGEAFF
TRBV7-9	.	.	14	TRBJ1-2	CASSLGDGAYGYTF
TRBV7-3	.	.	11	TRBJ2-7	CASSLTDEQYF
TRBV19	.	.	14	TRBJ1-4	CASSTDLESDKLFF
TRBV5-1	.	.	17	TRBJ2-3	CASSLSGTPTSTDTQYF
TRBV3-1/TRBV3-2	.	.	15	TRBJ1-2	CASSQAGGGTYGYTF